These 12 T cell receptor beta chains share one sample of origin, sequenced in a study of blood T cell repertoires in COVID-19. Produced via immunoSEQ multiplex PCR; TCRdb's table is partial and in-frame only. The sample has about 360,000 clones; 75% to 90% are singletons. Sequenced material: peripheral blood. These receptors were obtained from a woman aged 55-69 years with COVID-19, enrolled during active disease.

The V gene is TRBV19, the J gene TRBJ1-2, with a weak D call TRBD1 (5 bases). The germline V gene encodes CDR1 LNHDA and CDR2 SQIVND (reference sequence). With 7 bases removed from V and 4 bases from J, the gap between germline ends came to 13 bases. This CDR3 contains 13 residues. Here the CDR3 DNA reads TGTGCCAGTACCCAAACAGGCTCCTATGGCTACACCTTC. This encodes CASTQTGSYGYTF. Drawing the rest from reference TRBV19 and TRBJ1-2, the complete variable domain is DGGITQSPKYLFRKEGQNVTLSCEQNLNHDAMYWYRQDPGQGLRLIYYSQIVNDFQKGDIAEGYSVSREKKESFPLTVTSAQKNPTAFYLCASTQTGSYGYTFGSGTRLTVV.

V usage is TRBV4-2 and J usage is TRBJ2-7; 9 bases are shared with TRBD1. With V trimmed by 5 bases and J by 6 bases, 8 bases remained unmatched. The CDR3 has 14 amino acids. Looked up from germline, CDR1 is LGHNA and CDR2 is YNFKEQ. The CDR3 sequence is CASSSGQGSTEQYF. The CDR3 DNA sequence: TGTGCCAGCAGCTCCGGACAGGGGAGCACCGAGCAGTACTTC.

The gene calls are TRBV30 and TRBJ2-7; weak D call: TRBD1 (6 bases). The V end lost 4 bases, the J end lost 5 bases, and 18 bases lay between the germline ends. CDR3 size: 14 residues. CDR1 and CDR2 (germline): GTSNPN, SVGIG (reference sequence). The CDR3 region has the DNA TGTGCCTGGACCCGAGTAGGCAGGGGTGACGAGCAGTACTTC. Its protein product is CAWTRVGRGDEQYF.

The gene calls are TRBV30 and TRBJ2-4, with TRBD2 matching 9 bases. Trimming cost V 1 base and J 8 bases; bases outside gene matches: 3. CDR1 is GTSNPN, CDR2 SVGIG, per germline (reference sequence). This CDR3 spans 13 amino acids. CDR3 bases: TGTGCCTGGAGTGATAGCGGGGGCTACATTCAGTACTTC. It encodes CAWSDSGGYIQYF. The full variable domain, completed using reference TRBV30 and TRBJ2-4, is SQTIHQWPATLVQPVGSPLSLECTVEGTSNPNLYWYRQAAGRGLQLLFYSVGIGQISSEVPQNLSASRPQDRQFILSSKKLLLSDSGFYLCAWSDSGGYIQYFGAGTRLSVL.

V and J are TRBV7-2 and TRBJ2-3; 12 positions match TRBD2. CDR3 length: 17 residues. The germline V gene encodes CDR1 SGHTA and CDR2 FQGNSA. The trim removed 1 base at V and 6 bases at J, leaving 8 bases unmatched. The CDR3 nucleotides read TGTGCCAGCAGCTTAGGAGGGACTAGCGGGTCCCTGGATACGCAGTATTTT. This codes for CASSLGGTSGSLDTQYF.

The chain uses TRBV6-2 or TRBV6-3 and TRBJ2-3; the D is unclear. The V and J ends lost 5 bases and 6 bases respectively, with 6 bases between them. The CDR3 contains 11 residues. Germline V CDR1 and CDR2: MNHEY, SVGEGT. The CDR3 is CASSRRDTQYF. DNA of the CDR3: TGTGCCAGCAGTCGTCGGGATACGCAGTATTTT.

This chain's CDR3 is CASSNRDQPQHF. The CDR3, as DNA: TGTGCCAGCAGCAACAGGGACCAGCCCCAGCATTTT. This chain uses TRBV7-8 with TRBJ1-5; possible D gene TRBD1, 6 bases. Germline V gives CDR1 SGHVS, CDR2 FQNEAQ. Trimming pared 5 bases from V and 7 bases from J, leaving 9 bases between. The CDR3 length is 12 residues.

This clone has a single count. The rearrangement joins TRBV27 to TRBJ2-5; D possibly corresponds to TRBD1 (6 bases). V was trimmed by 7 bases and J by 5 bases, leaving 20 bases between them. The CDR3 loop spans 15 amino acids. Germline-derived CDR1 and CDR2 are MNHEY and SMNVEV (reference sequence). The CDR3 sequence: CASTFRPGQGETQYF. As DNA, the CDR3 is TGTGCCAGCACATTTCGTCCGGGACAAGGCGAGACCCAGTACTTC.

This chain's CDR3 is CASRTPGQGNSPLHF. DNA of the CDR3: TGTGCCAGCAGAACTCCGGGACAGGGAAATTCACCCCTCCACTTT. The V and J genes are TRBV27 and TRBJ1-6; 9 positions agree with TRBD1. The V gene's germline CDR1 is MNHEY and CDR2 SMNVEV (reference sequence). Trimming removed 6 bases from V and 7 bases from J; junction bases left unmatched: 7. The length of the CDR3 is 15 residues.

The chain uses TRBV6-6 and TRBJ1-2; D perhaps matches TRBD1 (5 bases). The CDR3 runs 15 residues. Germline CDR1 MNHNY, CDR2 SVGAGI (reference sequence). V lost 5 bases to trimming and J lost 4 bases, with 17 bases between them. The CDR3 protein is CASSTGGGSSYGYTF. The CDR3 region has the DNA TGTGCCAGCAGTACCGGGGGGGGTAGTAGCTATGGCTACACCTTC.

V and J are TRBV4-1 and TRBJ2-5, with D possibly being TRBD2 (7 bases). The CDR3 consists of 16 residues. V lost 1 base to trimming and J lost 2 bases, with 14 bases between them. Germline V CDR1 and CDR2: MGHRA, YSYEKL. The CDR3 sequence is CASSQGRGGPQETQYF. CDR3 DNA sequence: TGCGCCAGCAGCCAAGGACGCGGGGGCCCTCAAGAGACCCAGTACTTC.

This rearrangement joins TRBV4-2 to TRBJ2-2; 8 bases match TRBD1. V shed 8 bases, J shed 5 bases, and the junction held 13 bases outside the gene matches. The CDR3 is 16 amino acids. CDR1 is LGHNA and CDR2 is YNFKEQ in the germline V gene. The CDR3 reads CASLSSRGHTTGELFF. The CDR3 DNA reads TGTGCCAGCCTGTCGTCCAGGGGGCATACTACCGGGGAGCTGTTTTTT.